This TCR beta chain was retrieved from a study of cytomegalovirus exposure and HLA in healthy donors. The CDR3 has 14 amino acids. Germline values: CDR1 SGHRS, CDR2 YFSETQ. Trimming took 4 bases from V and 3 from J; bases not matched to a gene: 3. Regarding the study as a whole: On later analysis, the bulk of CMV-associated TCR beta chains appeared to be HLA-restricted.

On this clone itself: Its antigen is currently unknown.

Researchers ran the PCR with 60 Vbeta and 13 Jbeta primers. Some clones are missing from TCRdb's copy, which holds only in-frame ones; the method was immunoSEQ multiplex PCR. The sample includes roughly 55,000 clones, roughly 77% of them seen just once. The sequencing input was PBMCs. The gene calls are TRBV5-1 and TRBJ2-2; TRBD1 aligns across 7 bases. This TCR was sampled from a female donor in good health and CMV-seronegative. CDR3 coding DNA: TGCGCCAGCAGCCAGGGACAGTACACCGGGGAGCTGTTTTTT. It specifies CASSQGQYTGELFF.